What follows describes a single T cell receptor (beta chain). Its antigen is as yet unknown. The source of the sample is a study of T cell repertoires in cytomegalovirus infection. Via MiXCR, TCRdb re-called the reads, giving one row per CDR3 protein. The sample lists some 940,000 distinct CDR3 sequences; roughly 31% were seen once. CDR3 length: 16 amino acids. The germline V gene has CDR1 MNHEY and CDR2 SMNVEV (reference sequence). Trimming stripped 1 base from V and 3 bases from J, with 15 bases between. Findings of the study overall: Identification of carriers of CMV plus the relevant HLA was achieved through cumulative public TCR beta family frequency. In two of eight donors, the top clonotype was HLA-C-restricted CMV-specific.

The sequence came from a human donor in good health (CMV status not recorded). Some clones in this sample may be carry-over from other donors' samples. This specimen consisted of cultured CD8+ T cells from PBMCs, obtained from culture after CMV antigen stimulation. V is TRBV27 and J is TRBJ2-5; perhaps D is TRBD1 or TRBD2 (5 bases each). CDR3 protein: CASSLYPGSGEETQYF. The CDR3 DNA reads TGTGCCAGCAGTTTATACCCAGGGAGTGGCGAAGAGACCCAGTACTTC.